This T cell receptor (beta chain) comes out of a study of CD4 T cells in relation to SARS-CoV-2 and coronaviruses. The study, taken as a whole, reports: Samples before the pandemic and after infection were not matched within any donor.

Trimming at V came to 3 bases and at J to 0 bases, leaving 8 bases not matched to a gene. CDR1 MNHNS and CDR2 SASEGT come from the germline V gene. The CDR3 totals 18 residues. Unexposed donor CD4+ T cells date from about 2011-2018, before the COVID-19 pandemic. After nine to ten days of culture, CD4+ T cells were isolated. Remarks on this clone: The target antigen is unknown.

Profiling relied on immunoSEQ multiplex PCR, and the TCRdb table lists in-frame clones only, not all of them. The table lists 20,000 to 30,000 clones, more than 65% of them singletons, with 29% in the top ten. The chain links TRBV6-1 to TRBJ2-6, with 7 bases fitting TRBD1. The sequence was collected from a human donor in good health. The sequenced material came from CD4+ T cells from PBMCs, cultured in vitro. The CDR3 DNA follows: TGTGCCAGCAGTGACTTAGGACAGGCCTTCTCTGGGGCCAACGTCCTGACTTTC. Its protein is CASSDLGQAFSGANVLTF.